Shown below are 3 T cell receptor beta chains from a single sample sequenced in a study of shared clonotypes between healthy human individuals. Some clones are missing from TCRdb's copy, which holds only in-frame ones; the method was immunoSEQ multiplex PCR. The repertoire consists of some 790,000 clones, with over 55% occurring once and the leading ten covering more than 1.5%. Sequenced sample: memory CD4+ T cells sorted from blood. The sample's subset: CD45RA-negative fraction. The receptors were gathered from a woman aged 25 to 39 in good health.

V is TRBV18 and J is TRBJ2-1, with 9 bases aligning to TRBD1. With 8 bases clipped from V and 7 bases from J, the junction kept 6 bases outside the gene matches. The germline CDR1 and CDR2 sequences are KGHSH and LQKENI. The CDR3 is made up of 13 amino acids. The CDR3 here is CASGTGMLNEQFF. For the CDR3, the DNA is TGTGCCAGCGGGACAGGGATGCTGAATGAGCAGTTCTTC.

The chain is built from TRBV11-2 and TRBJ2-3; 9 nucleotides match TRBD2. This CDR3 is 17 amino acids long. V gave up 5 bases and J gave up 0 bases; unmatched junction bases: 9. Germline CDR1 SGHAT, CDR2 FQNNGV. CDR3 loop: CASSQGSGRTSTDTQYF. CDR3 in DNA: TGTGCCAGCAGCCAAGGAAGCGGGAGGACTAGCACAGATACGCAGTATTTT.

This clone was seen a few times. V is TRBV28 and J is TRBJ2-7; no clear D. Germline V gives CDR1 MDHEN, CDR2 SYDVKM. Trimming took off 7 bases at V and 3 bases at J, with 16 bases between the two ends. The CDR3 sequence is 14 residues long. The CDR3: CASTPRPGFYEQYF. CDR3 DNA: TGTGCCAGCACCCCCCGGCCAGGTTTCTACGAGCAGTACTTC.